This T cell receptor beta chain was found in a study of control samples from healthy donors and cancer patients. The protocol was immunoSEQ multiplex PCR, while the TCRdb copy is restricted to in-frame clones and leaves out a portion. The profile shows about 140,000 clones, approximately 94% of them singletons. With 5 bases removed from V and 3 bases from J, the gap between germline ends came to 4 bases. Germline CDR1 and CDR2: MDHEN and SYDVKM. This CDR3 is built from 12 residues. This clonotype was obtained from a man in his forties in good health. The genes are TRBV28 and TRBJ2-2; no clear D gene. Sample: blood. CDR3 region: CASSPYTGELFF. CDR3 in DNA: TGTGCCAGCAGTCCTTACACCGGGGAGCTGTTTTTT.